This T cell receptor (beta chain) comes out of a study of blood T cell repertoires in COVID-19. This clone was recorded only once. In terms of age and location, participants ranged from roughly 18 to 100 years and lived in about two dozen US areas. Participant-reported clinical history was the basis for cohort assignment. Clones were read by immunoSEQ multiplex PCR, and TCRdb kept only the in-frame ones, dropping some. The data show under 350,000 clones, with approximately 83% seen just once and 4% to 5.5% held by the top ten. CDR1 and CDR2 from the germline V gene are SGHAT and FQDESV (reference sequence). There are 16 residues in the CDR3. J lost 3 bases, V lost 0 bases, and 4 bases had no gene match.

The chain combines TRBV11-1 with TRBJ2-5; TRBD2 matches at 10 bases. Sequenced material: PBMCs or T cells enriched from blood (not recorded which). This receptor was taken from a woman aged 40 to 55 with acute COVID-19. Written as DNA, the CDR3 is TGTGCCAGCAGCTTAGCGAGCGGGAGGGCCGAAGAGACCCAGTACTTC. Translated, it gives CASSLASGRAEETQYF.